A selection of T cell receptor beta chains follows, all from one sample in a study of blood T cell repertoires in COVID-19. Profiling relied on immunoSEQ multiplex PCR, and the TCRdb table lists in-frame clones only, not all of them. The sample records 250,000 or so clones, approximately 85% being singletons. The sample was PBMCs or T cells enriched from blood (not recorded which). The source is a woman aged 50 to 60 who had been exposed to COVID-19. CDR3s include the opening cysteine and the closing phenylalanine or tryptophan. A D gene is named only where the DNA matches it firmly. Clone sizes are given selectively: once, few, many, or a class where the clone is expanded.

J gene: TRBJ1-6; clone size: NA; V gene: TRBV3-1/TRBV3-2; D gene: NA; CDR3 protein: CASSPIMRLYNSPLHF; CDR3 DNA: TGTGCCAGCAGCCCCATTATGAGACTCTATAATTCACCCCTCCACTTT
J gene: TRBJ1-1; clone size: NA; V gene: TRBV18; D gene: NA; CDR3 protein: CASSPGQSQAFF; CDR3 DNA: TGTGCCAGCTCTCCTGGACAGAGTCAAGCTTTCTTT
J gene: TRBJ1-5; clone size: few; V gene: TRBV28; D gene: TRBD1; CDR3 protein: CASSPLGGRGQGQPQHF; CDR3 DNA: TGTGCCAGCAGTCCCCTCGGGGGCAGGGGGCAGGGACAGCCCCAGCATTTT
J gene: TRBJ2-1; clone size: NA; V gene: TRBV10-1; D gene: TRBD1; CDR3 protein: CASSESRGLLGDEQFF; CDR3 DNA: TGCGCCAGCAGTGAGTCCAGGGGGCTCCTCGGGGATGAGCAGTTCTTC
J gene: TRBJ2-2; clone size: NA; V gene: TRBV28; D gene: NA; CDR3 protein: CASRGPGSSTGELFF; CDR3 DNA: TGTGCCAGCAGAGGACCAGGGTCGAGCACCGGGGAGCTGTTTTTT
J gene: TRBJ1-3; clone size: NA; V gene: TRBV9; D gene: NA; CDR3 protein: CASSATGNTIYF; CDR3 DNA: TGTGCCAGCAGCGCCACAGGAAACACCATATATTTT
J gene: TRBJ2-6; clone size: NA; V gene: TRBV7-9; D gene: NA; CDR3 protein: CASSHGTEGSGANVLTF; CDR3 DNA: TGTGCCAGCAGCCATGGGACGGAGGGCTCTGGGGCCAACGTCCTGACTTTC
J gene: TRBJ1-2; clone size: NA; V gene: TRBV30; D gene: TRBD1; CDR3 protein: CAWTGTALNYGYTF; CDR3 DNA: TGTGCCTGGACCGGGACAGCCTTAAACTATGGCTACACCTTC
J gene: TRBJ2-2; clone size: NA; V gene: TRBV6-5; D gene: NA; CDR3 protein: CAQRAEGELFF; CDR3 DNA: TGTGCCCAGCGCGCCGAGGGGGAGCTGTTTTTT
J gene: TRBJ2-6; clone size: NA; V gene: TRBV18; D gene: TRBD1; CDR3 protein: CASSSRDRGLRSGANVLTF; CDR3 DNA: TGTGCCAGCTCAAGCCGGGACAGGGGGCTGAGGTCTGGGGCCAACGTCCTGACTTTC